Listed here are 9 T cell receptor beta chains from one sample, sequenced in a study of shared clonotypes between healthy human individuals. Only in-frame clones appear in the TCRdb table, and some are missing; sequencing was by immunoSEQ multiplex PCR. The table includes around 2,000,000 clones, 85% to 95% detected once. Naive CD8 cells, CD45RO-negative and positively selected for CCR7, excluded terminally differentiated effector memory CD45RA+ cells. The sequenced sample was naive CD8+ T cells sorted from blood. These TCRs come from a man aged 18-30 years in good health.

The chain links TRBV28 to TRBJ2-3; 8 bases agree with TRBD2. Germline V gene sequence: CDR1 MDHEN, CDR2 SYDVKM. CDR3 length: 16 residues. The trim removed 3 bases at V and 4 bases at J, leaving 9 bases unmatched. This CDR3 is CASSFVSLAGPDTQYF. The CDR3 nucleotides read TGTGCCAGCAGTTTTGTAAGTCTAGCGGGCCCAGATACGCAGTATTTT.

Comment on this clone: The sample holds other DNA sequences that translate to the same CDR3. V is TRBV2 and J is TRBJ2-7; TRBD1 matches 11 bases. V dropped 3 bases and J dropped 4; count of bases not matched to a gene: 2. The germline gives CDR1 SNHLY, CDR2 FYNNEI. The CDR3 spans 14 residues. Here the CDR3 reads CASSEGQGGYEQYF. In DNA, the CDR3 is TGTGCCAGCAGTGAGGGACAGGGGGGGTACGAGCAGTACTTC.

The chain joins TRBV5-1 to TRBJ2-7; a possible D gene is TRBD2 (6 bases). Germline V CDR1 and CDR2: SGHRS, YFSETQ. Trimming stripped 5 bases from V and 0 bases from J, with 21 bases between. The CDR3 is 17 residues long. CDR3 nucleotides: TGCGCCAGCAGTTCCCGGGACGGGGGACGTAGCTCCTACGAGCAGTACTTC. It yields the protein CASSSRDGGRSSYEQYF.

The DNA of the CDR3 is TGCAGCGTTGAAGGGGAAGTGAACACTGAAGCTTTCTTT. It encodes CSVEGEVNTEAFF. The V gene is TRBV29-1, the J gene TRBJ1-1; D not resolved. The CDR3 sequence is 13 residues long. Germline assignment: CDR1 SQVTM and CDR2 ANQGSEA. Trimming took 1 base from V and 0 from J, leaving 6 bases between them.

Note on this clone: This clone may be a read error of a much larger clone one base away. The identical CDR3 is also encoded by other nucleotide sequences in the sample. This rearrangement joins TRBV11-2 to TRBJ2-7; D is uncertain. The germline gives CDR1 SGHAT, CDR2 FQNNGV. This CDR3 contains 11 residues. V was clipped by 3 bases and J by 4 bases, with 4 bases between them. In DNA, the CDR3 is TGTGCCAGCAGCTTGGCGTACGAGCAGTACTTC. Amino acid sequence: CASSLAYEQYF.

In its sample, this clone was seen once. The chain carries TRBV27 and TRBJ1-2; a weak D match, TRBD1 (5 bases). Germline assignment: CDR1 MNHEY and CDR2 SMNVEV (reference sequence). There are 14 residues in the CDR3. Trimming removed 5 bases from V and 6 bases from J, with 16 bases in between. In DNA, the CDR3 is TGTGCCAGCAGTGCGTCCGGGGGAGCGGATGGCTACACCTTC. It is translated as CASSASGGADGYTF.

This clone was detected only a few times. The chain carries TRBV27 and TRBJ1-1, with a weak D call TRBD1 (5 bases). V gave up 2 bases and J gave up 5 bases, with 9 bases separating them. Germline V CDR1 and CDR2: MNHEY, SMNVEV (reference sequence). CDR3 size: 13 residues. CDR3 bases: TGTGCCAGCAGTTTAGCAGGGACTACTGAAGCTTTCTTT. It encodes CASSLAGTTEAFF.

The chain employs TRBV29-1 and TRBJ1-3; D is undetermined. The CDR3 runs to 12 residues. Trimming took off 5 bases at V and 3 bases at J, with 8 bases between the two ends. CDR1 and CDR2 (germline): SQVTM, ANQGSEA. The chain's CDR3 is CSVPGIGNTIYF. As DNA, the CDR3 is TGCAGCGTTCCGGGGATTGGAAACACCATATATTTT.

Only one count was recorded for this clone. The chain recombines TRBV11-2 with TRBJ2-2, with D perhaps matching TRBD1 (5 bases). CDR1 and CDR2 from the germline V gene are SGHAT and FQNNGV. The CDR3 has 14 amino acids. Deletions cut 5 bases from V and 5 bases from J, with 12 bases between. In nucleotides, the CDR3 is TGTGCCAGCAGCCCCAGCCACAGGACCGGGGAGCTGTTTTTT. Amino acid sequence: CASSPSHRTGELFF.